The table lists the clone carrying this T cell receptor beta chain with many counts. Its antigen is unidentified. Per the germline V gene, CDR1 is SGHVS and CDR2 is FNYEAQ. The junction had 1 base not matched to a gene; V was cut back by 7 bases and J by 3 bases. CDR3 length equals 13 residues. The data were obtained in a study of T cell repertoires in cytomegalovirus infection. Study-level background: The authors relied on CMV epitopes, both recently identified HLA-C-restricted and well-studied HLA-B-restricted. Through public TCR beta signatures, both CMV infection and matching HLA type were indicated. Findings and limits, study-wide: The ex vivo response was dominated by HLA-C-restricted CMV-specific TCR beta clonotypes. Accumulated public TCR beta family frequency recognized individuals carrying CMV together with the relevant HLA.

TCRdb reanalysed the reads using MiXCR and keeps one entry per CDR3 protein. The sample consists of about a million distinct CDR3 sequences, approximately 31% of them appearing once. V is TRBV7-6 and J is TRBJ2-2; 8 bases are a match to TRBD1. This sequence originates from a human donor in good health (CMV status not recorded). Some clones in this sample may be carry-over from other donors' samples. The material was cultured CD8+ T cells from PBMCs, obtained from culture after CMV antigen stimulation. CDR3 residues: CASMDRDTGELFF. CDR3 nucleotides: TGTGCCAGCATGGACAGGGACACCGGGGAGCTGTTTTTT.